The 32 T cell receptor beta chains listed next were all sequenced from one sample in a study of cytomegalovirus exposure and HLA in healthy donors. 13 Jbeta primers and 60 Vbeta primers were used for the PCR. Method: immunoSEQ multiplex PCR; TCRdb's copy keeps in-frame clones and lacks some. Among some 200,000 clones listed, about 84% were seen once. The sequenced sample consisted of PBMCs. These receptors were obtained from a man aged 45-60 years in good health and CMV-seronegative.

The J gene is TRBJ2-2, the V gene TRBV9; 14 nucleotides line up with TRBD2. Looked up from germline, CDR1 is SGDLS and CDR2 is YYNGEE. This CDR3 region has 18 residues. The V segment lost 0 bases and the J segment 2 bases; nucleotides outside the gene matches: 3. The CDR3 nucleotides are TGTGCCAGCAGCGTAGGGACTAGCGGGGGGCTAAACACCGGGGAGCTGTTTTTT. Translation: CASSVGTSGGLNTGELFF.

The rearrangement joins TRBV2 to TRBJ1-6; 7 nucleotides match TRBD1. V was clipped by 7 bases and J by 7 bases; unmatched bases: 7. Germline-derived CDR1 and CDR2 are SNHLY and FYNNEI. The CDR3 covers 14 residues. CDR3 sequence reads: CASKPDRYNSPLHF. In nucleotides, the CDR3 is TGTGCCAGCAAACCGGACAGGTACAATTCACCCCTCCACTTT.

There are a few counts of this clone. V gene TRBV5-1 combines with J gene TRBJ2-7, with D perhaps matching TRBD1 (6 bases). CDR3 size: 13 residues. The germline CDR1 and CDR2 sequences are SGHRS and YFSETQ. V gave up 2 bases and J gave up 4 bases, with 10 bases separating them. The CDR3 here is CASSFDRLYEQYF. The CDR3 nucleotides are TGCGCCAGCAGCTTTGACAGGTTATACGAGCAGTACTTC.

Note on this clone: One junction end does not reproduce the germline sequence, and a read error may be involved. This chain joins TRBV7-9 and TRBJ1-3; D might be TRBD1 (6 bases). The CDR3 sequence is 15 residues long. CDR1 and CDR2 (germline): SEHNR, FQNEAQ (reference sequence). The DNA of the CDR3 is TGTTCCAGCAGCCGAGGGGGGGACTCTGGAAACACCATATATTTT. Protein product: CSSSRGGDSGNTIYF.

The chain employs TRBV29-1 and TRBJ1-2; 10 nucleotides line up with TRBD1. The germline gives CDR1 SQVTM, CDR2 ANQGSEA. This CDR3 has 11 residues. Germline trimming cut 6 bases from V and 6 bases from J; bases unmatched to any gene: 1. The CDR3 loop is CSVGQGDGYTF. The CDR3 bases are TGCAGCGTCGGACAGGGGGATGGCTACACCTTC.

The count of this clone is one. The chain couples TRBV5-1 to TRBJ1-1; D unclear. Trimming removed 1 base from V and 0 bases from J, with 4 bases in between. Germline CDR1 reads SGHRS; CDR2 reads YFSETQ. The length of the CDR3 is 13 residues. The CDR3 DNA is TGCGCCAGCAGCTTGTCCATGAACACTGAAGCTTTCTTT. It encodes CASSLSMNTEAFF.

This clone was recorded a few times. The rearrangement uses TRBV7-2 and TRBJ1-5; 8 bases map to TRBD1. CDR3 length: 14 amino acids. V lost 4 bases and J lost 6; bases outside the gene matches: 5. Germline V CDR1 and CDR2: SGHTA, FQGNSA. The CDR3 sequence is CASSSGQGSQPQHF. The CDR3 DNA reads TGTGCCAGCAGCTCCGGACAGGGCTCTCAGCCCCAGCATTTT. The full variable domain, its missing parts supplied by reference TRBV7-2 and TRBJ1-5, is GAGVSQSPSNKVTEKGKDVELRCDPISGHTALYWYRQSLGQGLEFLIYFQGNSAPDKSGLPSDRFSAERTGGSVSTLTIQRTQQEDSAVYLCASSSGQGSQPQHFGDGTRLSIL.

The chain uses TRBV30 and TRBJ1-6, with 7 bases aligning to TRBD1. CDR1 is GTSNPN, CDR2 SVGIG, per germline (reference sequence). The CDR3 covers 15 residues. After removal of 1 base from V and 7 bases from J, the junction contained 7 bases not matched to a gene. The CDR3 DNA is TGTGCCTGGAGTGCCGCCGCAGGGGGGAATTCACCCCTCCACTTT. Its protein is CAWSAAAGGNSPLHF.

This chain joins TRBV12-5 and TRBJ2-7, with 9 bases aligning to TRBD1. Trimming took 6 bases from V and 3 from J; bases not matched to a gene: 6. This CDR3 comprises 14 residues. The germline V gene has CDR1 LGHNT and CDR2 FRNRAP. CDR3 nucleotide sequence: TGTGCTAGTGGGTCGGGACAGGGTGGCTACGAGCAGTACTTC. It codes for CASGSGQGGYEQYF.

This chain links TRBV2 with TRBJ2-5, with D possibly TRBD1 on 5 matching bases. V lost 1 base, J lost 5 bases, and 14 bases lay in between. The germline CDR1 and CDR2 sequences are SNHLY and FYNNEI. This CDR3 has 15 amino acids. The CDR3 nucleotides are TGTGCCAGCAGTGAAGTTGGAGACAGTGTGGAGACCCAGTACTTC. Its translation: CASSEVGDSVETQYF.

The chain has TRBV7-8 and TRBJ2-7; D uncertain. Germline V gene sequence: CDR1 SGHVS, CDR2 FQNEAQ. The germline V and J ends were trimmed by 5 bases and 3 bases, with 8 bases remaining between them. This CDR3 contains 12 residues. Written as DNA, the CDR3 is TGTGCCAGCAGCCTCTCGGTCTACGAGCAGTACTTC. It translates to CASSLSVYEQYF.

This chain links TRBV5-8 with TRBJ1-1; D unclear. Trimming pared 3 bases from V and 0 bases from J, leaving 12 bases between. CDR1 SGHTS and CDR2 YDEGEE come from the germline V gene. The CDR3 sequence is 15 residues long. The CDR3 is CASSSVPRVNTEAFF. CDR3 nucleotides: TGTGCCAGCAGCTCCGTCCCGAGGGTGAACACTGAAGCTTTCTTT.

The chain combines TRBV18 with TRBJ1-4, with no clear D. Germline CDR1 and CDR2: KGHSH and LQKENI. The CDR3 has 13 amino acids. Trimming removed 5 bases at V and 7 bases at J, with 11 bases between. The chain's CDR3 is CASSSGITEKLFF. The DNA of the CDR3 is TGTGCCAGCTCATCAGGAATTACTGAAAAACTGTTTTTT.

This clone showed up just once. The rearrangement joins TRBV11-2 to TRBJ2-3, with D unclear. CDR3 length: 13 residues. Per the germline V gene, CDR1 is SGHAT and CDR2 is FQNNGV. Trimming took off 3 bases at V and 4 bases at J, with 8 bases between the two ends. CDR3 coding DNA: TGTGCCAGCAGCTTCCGTGGCCCAGATACGCAGTATTTT. Amino acid sequence: CASSFRGPDTQYF.

Here the CDR3 reads CASSLSYATYEQYF. CDR3 sequence (DNA): TGCGCCAGCAGCTTGTCCTACGCTACCTACGAGCAGTACTTC. The chain couples TRBV5-1 to TRBJ2-7; D unresolved. The CDR3 contains 14 residues. The germline V gene encodes CDR1 SGHRS and CDR2 YFSETQ. Trimming stripped 1 base from V and 2 bases from J, with 10 bases between.

The CDR3 region is CASSESVAAGGFSEQYF. CDR3 sequence (DNA): TGTGCCAGCAGTGAATCGGTGGCAGCGGGGGGTTTCAGCGAGCAGTACTTC. V usage is TRBV6-1 and J usage is TRBJ2-7; 9 nucleotides align to TRBD2. This CDR3 has 17 amino acids. Germline lookup yields CDR1 MNHNS and CDR2 SASEGT. V gave up 2 bases and J gave up 6 bases; unmatched junction bases: 14.

J is TRBJ1-1 and V is TRBV20-1; D uncertain. Trimming left V 0 bases short and J 9 bases short, with 8 bases between. This CDR3 contains 11 residues. CDR1 is DFQATT, CDR2 SNEGSKA, per germline (reference sequence). The CDR3: CSARDRGQAFF. In DNA, the CDR3 is TGCAGTGCTAGAGATCGAGGTCAAGCTTTCTTT.

The V call is TRBV5-4, the J call TRBJ1-3; 9 nucleotides agree with TRBD1. CDR1 is SGHNT, CDR2 YYREEE, per germline (reference sequence). J gave up 5 bases and V 4 bases, and 13 bases lay outside the gene matches. This CDR3 comprises 17 residues. This CDR3 reads CASSVDSGQGSRNTIYF. DNA for the CDR3: TGTGCCAGCAGCGTGGATTCGGGACAGGGAAGCAGAAACACCATATATTTT.

The chain combines TRBV10-3 with TRBJ1-5; TRBD1 agrees at 10 bases. Germline loops: CDR1 ENHRY, CDR2 SYGVKD. The CDR3 has 15 amino acids. V lost 5 bases and J lost 7; bases outside the gene matches: 8. CDR3 sequence reads: CAISRQGAAGQPQHF. In DNA, the CDR3 is TGTGCCATCAGTAGACAGGGGGCCGCGGGGCAGCCCCAGCATTTT.

The chain links TRBV4-1 to TRBJ2-1; 7 nucleotides match TRBD1. CDR3 length: 16 residues. V gave up 2 bases and J gave up 5 bases; unmatched junction bases: 9. Per the germline V gene, CDR1 is MGHRA and CDR2 is YSYEKL. DNA for the CDR3: TGCGCCAGCAGCCAACGTGACAGGGTTGTGAACAATGAGCAGTTCTTC. Amino acid sequence: CASSQRDRVVNNEQFF.

This clone has only one observation. The J gene is TRBJ2-1, the V gene TRBV19; TRBD2 matches 10 bases. In germline, CDR1 is LNHDA, CDR2 SQIVND (reference sequence). The CDR3 has 16 amino acids. Trimming took 6 bases from V and 0 from J; bases not matched to a gene: 5. The chain's CDR3 is CASRSGGASSYNEQFF. CDR3 nucleotides: TGTGCCAGTAGAAGCGGGGGGGCGAGCTCCTACAATGAGCAGTTCTTC. Full variable domain (remainder filled in from reference TRBV19 and TRBJ2-1): DGGITQSPKYLFRKEGQNVTLSCEQNLNHDAMYWYRQDPGQGLRLIYYSQIVNDFQKGDIAEGYSVSREKKESFPLTVTSAQKNPTAFYLCASRSGGASSYNEQFFGPGTRLTVL.

The gene calls are TRBV27 and TRBJ1-1, with TRBD1 as a possible D gene (6 bases). The CDR3 totals 16 residues. CDR1 is MNHEY, CDR2 SMNVEV, per germline (reference sequence). Trimming removed 5 bases at V and 5 bases at J, with 21 bases between. For the CDR3, the DNA is TGTGCCAGCAGTCCCAACAGACGCAGGGGAGAGACTGAAGCTTTCTTT. This codes for CASSPNRRRGETEAFF.

This clone was counted a single time. This rearrangement joins TRBV15 to TRBJ2-5; TRBD1 aligns across 8 bases. Germline trimming cut 5 bases from V and 4 bases from J; bases unmatched to any gene: 9. In germline, CDR1 is LNHNV, CDR2 YYDKDF (reference sequence). The CDR3 totals 15 residues. CDR3 amino acids: CATSEPGQELETQYF. CDR3 sequence (DNA): TGTGCCACCAGCGAACCGGGACAGGAGTTAGAGACCCAGTACTTC.

The chain has TRBV4-3 and TRBJ2-1, with a possible D match to TRBD2 (5 bases). The CDR3 spans 16 residues. Germline lookup yields CDR1 LGHNA and CDR2 YSLEER. Deletions cut 3 bases from V and 8 bases from J, with 20 bases between. CDR3 in amino acids: CASSQEVGQVVYEQFF. CDR3 nucleotides: TGCGCCAGCAGCCAGGAGGTTGGGCAGGTTGTGTATGAGCAGTTCTTC.

This chain joins TRBV10-3 and TRBJ1-1, with a possible D match to TRBD1 (6 bases). V lost 3 bases and J lost 11, with 10 bases in between. The CDR3 loop spans 11 amino acids. CDR1 and CDR2 from the germline V gene are ENHRY and SYGVKD. The CDR3 nucleotides read TGTGCCATCAGTGATGCAGGGGTGGCTTTCTTT. This codes for CAISDAGVAFF.

This CDR3 is CASSQGLLRGPFPETQYF. CDR3 sequence (DNA): TGCGCCAGCAGCCAAGGCCTCCTGCGGGGGCCTTTTCCAGAGACCCAGTACTTC. The chain uses TRBV4-1 and TRBJ2-5, with TRBD2 as a possible D gene (7 bases). The V end lost 1 base, the J end lost 4 bases, and 22 bases lay between the germline ends. CDR1 is MGHRA and CDR2 is YSYEKL in the germline V gene. This CDR3 is 18 amino acids long.

The gene calls are TRBV6-1 and TRBJ2-1; D is uncertain. The V and J ends lost 9 bases and 7 bases respectively, with 10 bases between them. Germline loops: CDR1 MNHNS, CDR2 SASEGT. CDR3 length equals 11 residues. The CDR3 region has the DNA TGTGCCAGTACCACCAGGAATGAGCAGTTCTTC. Protein product: CASTTRNEQFF.

This clone appeared a few times. This chain connects TRBV6-1 to TRBJ2-6, with TRBD1 as a possible D gene (6 bases). The ends were cut back, 7 bases at V and 0 bases at J, with 10 bases in the middle. Germline lookup yields CDR1 MNHNS and CDR2 SASEGT. This CDR3 is 15 amino acids long. The CDR3, as DNA: TGTGCCAGCAACCCACAGGGCTCTGGGGCCAACGTCCTGACTTTC. Protein sequence: CASNPQGSGANVLTF.

The V and J genes are TRBV9 and TRBJ1-2; 8 bases fit TRBD1. CDR1 is SGDLS, CDR2 YYNGEE, per germline. Unmatched junction bases numbered 4, after V lost 0 bases and J lost 3 bases. The CDR3 sequence is 15 residues long. The CDR3 loop reads CASSVGQGAHYGYTF. CDR3 coding DNA: TGTGCCAGCAGCGTAGGGCAGGGGGCACACTATGGCTACACCTTC.

This chain links TRBV6-1 with TRBJ1-5; D remains unclear. V lost 2 bases and J 7 bases, leaving 9 bases between the germline ends. CDR3 size: 13 residues. In germline, CDR1 is MNHNS, CDR2 SASEGT. The CDR3 loop is CASSERFRQPQHF. CDR3 coding DNA: TGTGCCAGCAGTGAACGCTTTCGGCAGCCCCAGCATTTT.

This rearrangement joins TRBV6-5 to TRBJ1-3, with D hard to call. Germline CDR1 and CDR2: MNHEY and SVGAGI. This CDR3 has 15 amino acids. Trimming stripped 0 bases from V and 8 bases from J, with 14 bases between. In nucleotides, the CDR3 is TGTGCCAGCAGTTACTCGGACTGGCCCCGGGACACCATATATTTT. This translates into CASSYSDWPRDTIYF.

This chain links TRBV5-5 with TRBJ2-2; TRBD1 is a possible D gene (5 bases). Germline CDR1 and CDR2: SGHKS and YYEKEE (reference sequence). This CDR3 contains 16 residues. V lost 4 bases to trimming and J lost 1 base, with 14 bases between them. DNA of the CDR3: TGTGCCAGCAGCCCAACCAAAACAGGGAACACCGGGGAGCTGTTTTTT. Protein: CASSPTKTGNTGELFF.